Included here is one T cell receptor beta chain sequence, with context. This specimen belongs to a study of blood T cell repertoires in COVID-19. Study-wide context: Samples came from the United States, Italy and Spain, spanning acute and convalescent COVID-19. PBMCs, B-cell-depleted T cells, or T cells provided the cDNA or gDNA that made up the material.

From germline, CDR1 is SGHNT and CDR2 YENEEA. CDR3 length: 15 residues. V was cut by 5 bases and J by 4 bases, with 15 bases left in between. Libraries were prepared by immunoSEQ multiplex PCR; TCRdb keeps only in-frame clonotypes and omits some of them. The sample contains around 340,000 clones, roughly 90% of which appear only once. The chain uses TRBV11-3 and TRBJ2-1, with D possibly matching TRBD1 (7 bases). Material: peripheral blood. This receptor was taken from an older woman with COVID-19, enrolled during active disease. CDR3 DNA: TGTGCCAGCAGCCAAGCAGGGGGGCTGTACAATGAGCAGTTCTTC. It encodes CASSQAGGLYNEQFF. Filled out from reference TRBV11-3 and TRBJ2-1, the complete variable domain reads EAGVVQSPRYKIIEKKQPVAFWCNPISGHNTLYWYLQNLGQGPELLIRYENEEAVDDSQLPKDRFSAERLKGVDSTLKIQPAELGDSAVYLCASSQAGGLYNEQFFGPGTRLTVL.